Presented here are 7 T cell receptor beta chains from one specimen sequenced in a study of cytomegalovirus exposure and HLA in healthy donors. Primers for the PCR totalled 60 Vbeta and 13 Jbeta. Data came from immunoSEQ multiplex PCR; TCRdb stores just in-frame clones and leaves some out. The data contain 80,000 to 100,000 clones, about 80% of them singletons. Sequenced: PBMCs. These receptors were collected from a male donor in good health and CMV-seropositive.

The count of this clone is one. The J gene is TRBJ1-4, the V gene TRBV4-1, with 7 nucleotides matching TRBD1. Germline CDR1 and CDR2: MGHRA and YSYEKL. The CDR3 is 16 amino acids. The V gene end was trimmed by 2 bases and the J gene end by 0 bases; junction bases not matched to a gene: 3. CDR3 loop: CASSQPGTATNEKLFF. The CDR3 nucleotides are TGCGCCAGCAGCCAACCTGGGACAGCAACTAATGAAAAACTGTTTTTT.

This chain joins TRBV19 and TRBJ1-5; 7 bases are shared with TRBD1. After removal of 10 bases from V and 3 bases from J, the junction contained 15 bases not matched to a gene. CDR3 size: 16 residues. CDR1 is LNHDA and CDR2 is SQIVND in the germline V gene (reference sequence). In DNA, the CDR3 is TGTGCCACACAAACTACAGGGGACGTGGACAATCAGCCCCAGCATTTT. Its translation is CATQTTGDVDNQPQHF.

The rearrangement links TRBV9 to TRBJ1-1; TRBD1 is a possible D gene (6 bases). The CDR3 extends over 16 amino acids. The ends were cut back, 5 bases at V and 1 base at J, with 18 bases in the middle. Germline loops: CDR1 SGDLS, CDR2 YYNGEE. The CDR3 protein is CASSLGARHQNTEAFF. CDR3 nucleotide sequence: TGTGCCAGCAGTTTGGGGGCGCGGCACCAGAACACTGAAGCTTTCTTT.

The J gene is TRBJ2-3, the V gene TRBV9, with unresolved D. Germline loops: CDR1 SGDLS, CDR2 YYNGEE. V was pared by 1 base and J by 6 bases, with 12 bases between. CDR3 length: 14 residues. Written as DNA, the CDR3 is TGTGCCAGCAGCGTACCGGGTATATCTGATACGCAGTATTTT. Translated: CASSVPGISDTQYF.

This chain joins TRBV2 and TRBJ2-5; tentative D call: TRBD1 (6 bases). Deletions cut 2 bases from V and 3 bases from J, with 10 bases between. Germline V gene data show CDR1 as SNHLY and CDR2 as FYNNEI. CDR3 length: 14 amino acids. The CDR3 here is CASSESPGEETQYF. Written as DNA, the CDR3 is TGTGCCAGCAGTGAATCTCCAGGGGAAGAGACCCAGTACTTC.

This sequence joins TRBV6-1 and TRBJ1-4, with TRBD1 identical over 8 bases. The germline V gene has CDR1 MNHNS and CDR2 SASEGT. The CDR3 contains 16 residues. With 4 bases clipped from V and 0 bases from J, the junction kept 4 bases outside the gene matches. In nucleotides, the CDR3 is TGTGCCAGCAGTGGGGGACAGGCCGCAACTAATGAAAAACTGTTTTTT. Amino acids: CASSGGQAATNEKLFF.

This sequence joins TRBV6-1 and TRBJ1-5, with 9 bases identical to TRBD1. J was trimmed by 4 bases and V by 5 bases; bases with no gene match: 6. The CDR3 covers 15 residues. CDR1 MNHNS and CDR2 SASEGT come from the germline V gene. DNA of the CDR3: TGTGCCAGCAGTAGGGACAGGGCAACGAATCAGCCCCAGCATTTT. Protein: CASSRDRATNQPQHF.